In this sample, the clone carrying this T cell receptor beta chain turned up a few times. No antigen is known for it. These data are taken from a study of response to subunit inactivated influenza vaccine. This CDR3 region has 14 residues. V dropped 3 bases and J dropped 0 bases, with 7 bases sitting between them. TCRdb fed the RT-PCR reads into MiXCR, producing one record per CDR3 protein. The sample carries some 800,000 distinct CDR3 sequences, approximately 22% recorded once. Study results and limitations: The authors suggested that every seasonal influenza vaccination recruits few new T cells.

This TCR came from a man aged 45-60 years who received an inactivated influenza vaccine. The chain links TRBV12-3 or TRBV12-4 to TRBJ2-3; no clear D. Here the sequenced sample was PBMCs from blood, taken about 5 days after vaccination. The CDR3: CASSFRQSTDTQYF. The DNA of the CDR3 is TGTGCCAGCAGTTTTCGCCAGAGCACAGATACGCAGTATTTT.